Listed below are T cell receptor beta chains from one sample, sequenced in a study of T cell responses to AZD1222 COVID-19 vaccine. The data were produced by immunoSEQ multiplex PCR, yet TCRdb's version contains in-frame clones alone and is incomplete. The table lists approximately 120,000 clones, roughly nine tenths of them singletons. Here the sequenced sample was peripheral blood, taken on day 0 of AZD1222 vaccination. The source is an adult in good health. Each CDR3 is given with its conserved first and last residue. The D gene is left open where the match is weak. A row's size may be missing; if present it is once, few, many or a size class.

d_call,v_call,j_call,clone_size,cdr3_nt,cdr3_aa
NA,TRBV28,TRBJ1-5,NA,TGTGCCAGCAGTTTAGTTGGGGGGCGCTTCCAGCCCCAGCATTTT,CASSLVGGRFQPQHF
NA,TRBV28,TRBJ1-5,NA,TGTGCCAGCAGTTTAAGGGTGCGGCTTCAGCCCCAGCATTTT,CASSLRVRLQPQHF
NA,TRBV5-1,TRBJ2-3,NA,TGCGCCAGCAGCTTGGCCGGGTTAGACACAGATACGCAGTATTTT,CASSLAGLDTDTQYF
TRBD2,TRBV19,TRBJ2-2,NA,TGTGCCAGTAGTATAGAAAGGCTAGCGGGGGGGCACGGAAACGGGGAGCTGTTTTTT,CASSIERLAGGHGNGELFF
NA,TRBV10-1,TRBJ1-1,NA,TGCGCCAGCAGTGAGATCACGCGGGGCAAAGCTTTCTTT,CASSEITRGKAFF
NA,TRBV5-4,TRBJ2-1,NA,TGTGCCAGCAGTCGGACAGTTCCCTACAATGAGCAGTTCTTC,CASSRTVPYNEQFF
NA,TRBV6-5,TRBJ2-7,NA,TGTGCCAGCAGTAAGCAGACAGGACCCTACGAGCAGTACTTC,CASSKQTGPYEQYF
NA,TRBV9,TRBJ1-5,NA,TGTGCCAGCAGCGTAGCCGGGGGTCAGCCCCAGCATTTT,CASSVAGGQPQHF
TRBD1,TRBV9,TRBJ1-6,NA,TGTGCCAGCAGCGCCGGAGGACAGGGTAATTCACCCCTCCACTTT,CASSAGGQGNSPLHF
TRBD1,TRBV18,TRBJ1-2,NA,TGTGCCAGCTCACCGCAGACAGGGAGCTATGGCTACACCTTC,CASSPQTGSYGYTF
NA,TRBV5-5,TRBJ1-6,NA,TGTGCCAGCAGCTGGACCTGGGCCCCGGGGGTGACACCCCTCCACTTT,CASSWTWAPGVTPLHF
NA,TRBV18,TRBJ2-2,NA,TGTGCCAGCTCATTCGAGATACAGACTCTAACCGGGGAGCTGTTTTTT,CASSFEIQTLTGELFF
NA,TRBV5-5,TRBJ2-2,NA,TGTGCCAGCAGCCAATCGTGGGCTAGACGCGCCGGGGAGCTGTTTTTT,CASSQSWARRAGELFF
NA,TRBV18,TRBJ1-3,once,TGTGCCAGCTCACCACCGTCGGGCTCCGGAAACACCATATATTTT,CASSPPSGSGNTIYF
TRBD1,TRBV19,TRBJ1-6,NA,TGTGCCAGTAGTATAAAAGGTCAGGGGGCAGGGGCTGGGCATTCACCCCTCCACTTT,CASSIKGQGAGAGHSPLHF
NA,TRBV6-2/TRBV6-3,TRBJ2-2,NA,TGTGCCAGCAGTTGGGGGACTTTCACGAACACCGGGGAGCTGTTTTTT,CASSWGTFTNTGELFF
NA,TRBV4-3,TRBJ1-2,NA,TGCGCCAGCAGCCAAGATGAGACAGGTGACTATGGCTACACCTTC,CASSQDETGDYGYTF
TRBD1,TRBV4-3,TRBJ1-3,once,TGCGCCAGCAGCCAAGACAGGGGGTTCGGAAACACCATATATTTT,CASSQDRGFGNTIYF
NA,TRBV28,TRBJ1-2,NA,TGTGCCAGCAGTTTCTTAGGGGTGGACTATGGCTACACCTTC,CASSFLGVDYGYTF
NA,TRBV7-2,TRBJ2-4,once,TGTGCCAGCAGCTTAGCGAGGCAGGGAAGGGACATTCAGTACTTC,CASSLARQGRDIQYF
NA,TRBV7-2,TRBJ1-2,few,TGTGCCAGCAGCTTAGAAGCGGTGTCCTATGGCTACACCTTC,CASSLEAVSYGYTF
TRBD1,TRBV30,TRBJ1-3,NA,TGTGCCTGGAGTCCCTCCGACAGGGCAGTCTCTGGAAACACCATATATTTT,CAWSPSDRAVSGNTIYF
TRBD1,TRBV19,TRBJ1-4,NA,TGTGCCACCGGGGCGCAGGGGGCAACTAATGAAAAACTGTTTTTT,CATGAQGATNEKLFF
NA,TRBV11-2,TRBJ1-6,NA,TGTGCCAGCAGTTCACTGGGTGGGGCCTATTCACCCCTCCACTTT,CASSSLGGAYSPLHF
TRBD1,TRBV6-1,TRBJ2-7,NA,TGTGCCAGCAGTGAAGCCGGGACAGGCTCCTACGAGCAGTACTTC,CASSEAGTGSYEQYF
NA,TRBV14,TRBJ2-2,NA,TGTGCCAGCAGCCTAGAGGGGGCCGGGGAGCTGTTTTTT,CASSLEGAGELFF
NA,TRBV6-1,TRBJ2-1,NA,TGTGCCAGCAGTGAACTAGGTTTCCATGAGCAGTTCTTC,CASSELGFHEQFF
NA,TRBV5-5,TRBJ2-1,NA,TGTGCCAGCAGCTTGGAACTAGTATATATCGATGAGCAGTTCTTC,CASSLELVYIDEQFF
TRBD1,TRBV3-1/TRBV3-2,TRBJ1-1,NA,TGTGCCAGCAGCCGACAGGGGTTAGGCACTGAAGCTTTCTTT,CASSRQGLGTEAFF
TRBD1,TRBV23-1,TRBJ1-1,NA,TGCGCCAGCACCCAGACAGGGGAGTACACTGAAGCTTTCTTT,CASTQTGEYTEAFF
NA,TRBV27,TRBJ1-1,NA,TGTGCCAGCGGCTATGCCGGGACGGAGAACACTGAAGCTTTCTTT,CASGYAGTENTEAFF
TRBD1,TRBV7-2,TRBJ1-6,NA,TGTGCCAGCAGCTTAAACCGGGACAGGGGTAATTCACCCCTCCACTTT,CASSLNRDRGNSPLHF
TRBD2,TRBV10-2,TRBJ2-3,few,TGCGCCAGCAGTGAGTCTAGCAGCGGGAGGGGGCCAGATACGCAGTATTTT,CASSESSSGRGPDTQYF
NA,TRBV6-5,TRBJ1-5,NA,TGTGCCAGCAGTCGGGGGGGTAGCAATCAGCCCCAGCATTTT,CASSRGGSNQPQHF
NA,TRBV12-3/TRBV12-4,TRBJ1-3,NA,TGTGCCAGCAGTTCTGGAAACACCATATATTTT,CASSSGNTIYF
NA,TRBV7-2,TRBJ1-3,NA,TGTGCCAGCAGCCTCCCTATGGGTCTCTCTGGAAACACCATATATTTT,CASSLPMGLSGNTIYF
NA,TRBV7-2,TRBJ1-6,NA,TGTGCCAGCAGCTTAGCGATTGGGGTAATGGGTTCACCCCTCCACTTT,CASSLAIGVMGSPLHF
TRBD1,TRBV28,TRBJ2-7,NA,TGTGCCAACCCTTACCGAGACAGGGGGCCAGGGGAGCAGTACTTC,CANPYRDRGPGEQYF
NA,TRBV24-1,TRBJ1-1,NA,TGTGCCACCAATCGACAAGTCGACGGGACAAAGAACACTGAAGCTTTCTTT,CATNRQVDGTKNTEAFF
NA,TRBV28,TRBJ1-5,once,TGTGCCAGCAGTTTGGGGGGGGACACCTCTAGCAATCAGCCCCAGCATTTT,CASSLGGDTSSNQPQHF
TRBD1,TRBV4-2,TRBJ1-6,NA,TGTGCCAGCAGCCACGGGACAGGCTGGGGGTACTCACCCCTCCACTTT,CASSHGTGWGYSPLHF
TRBD1,TRBV27,TRBJ1-2,NA,TGTGCCAGCAGTCGACTCTCGGGACAGGGGGTTTGGGGCTACACCTTC,CASSRLSGQGVWGYTF
NA,TRBV28,TRBJ2-3,NA,TGTGCCAGCAGTTTCTCGCCCAATGGAGGGCAGTATTTT,CASSFSPNGGQYF
TRBD1,TRBV10-3,TRBJ1-3,NA,TGTGCCATCAGAGGGGACAGGGGGTCGGACACCATATATTTT,CAIRGDRGSDTIYF
TRBD2,TRBV9,TRBJ2-3,NA,TGTGCCAGCAGCGTAGTTTTAGCGGGCGCCGATACGCAGTATTTT,CASSVVLAGADTQYF
NA,TRBV7-9,TRBJ2-2,NA,TGTGCCAGCAGTCCAACTACCGGGGAGCTGTTTTTT,CASSPTTGELFF
TRBD2,TRBV23-1,TRBJ2-4,NA,TGCGCCAGACGACTAGCGGGGCGAGCCAAAAACATTCAGTACTTC,CARRLAGRAKNIQYF
NA,TRBV27,TRBJ1-4,NA,TGTGCCAGCAGTTATGCGGGGGCAACTAATGAAAAACTGTTTTTT,CASSYAGATNEKLFF
NA,TRBV7-2,TRBJ1-4,NA,TGTGCCAGCAGCTTAGACTGGGCCAGGGAGAATGAAAAACTGTTTTTT,CASSLDWARENEKLFF
NA,TRBV24-1,TRBJ1-3,NA,TGTGCCACCAGTGATCTCAAGGGCGGGGAGAGGCGAAACACCATATATTTT,CATSDLKGGERRNTIYF
NA,TRBV2,TRBJ2-7,once,TGTGCCAGCAGTGAGGGACCCATAACAGGGCACGAGCAGTACTTC,CASSEGPITGHEQYF
NA,TRBV5-1,TRBJ1-4,NA,TGCGCCAGCAGGCCGGGGGCTTATGGGGAAAAACTGTTTTTT,CASRPGAYGEKLFF